This TCR beta chain was sequenced in a study of cytomegalovirus exposure and HLA in healthy donors. Study-wide findings and caveats: Rarity marked most TCR sequences, yet some public TCRs occurred in many donors.

Concerning this clone: The target antigen is unknown.

PCR involved 60 Vbeta and 13 Jbeta primers. In the original analysis: Among the unique TCR beta chains that a later analysis counted, 75 million to 85 million in all, roughly 11 million were shared. Generated by immunoSEQ multiplex PCR, the TCRdb table keeps only in-frame clones and is missing some. D and trimming were read from the DNA, whereas the V and J calls and clone size are those reported in that table. The repertoire holds 200,000 to 250,000 clones, about 70% seen once, with 1.5% to 2% in the top ten. At the time of sampling, donors were nominally healthy, though unrecorded immune exposures were likely. The CDR3 extends over 14 amino acids. CDR1 SGHRS and CDR2 YFSETQ come from the germline V gene. V was shortened by 4 bases and J by 1 base, with 11 bases between the two germline ends.

This sequence originates from a woman aged 25 to 39 in good health and CMV-seronegative. The chain has TRBV5-1 and TRBJ2-5, with D possibly TRBD1 on 6 matching bases. Sequenced sample: PBMCs. The CDR3 DNA reads TGCGCCAGCAGCCCCACAGGGTTCCAAGAGACCCAGTACTTC. Protein: CASSPTGFQETQYF.